The clone carrying this TCR beta chain was detected a few times. The record originates from a study of T cell changes during pregnancy in multiple sclerosis. Assay: immunoSEQ multiplex PCR; the TCRdb copy retains only in-frame clones and omits some. Found here are about 58,000 clones, less than 95% of them singletons; the top ten hold about 0.5%. Germline V lookup: CDR1 SGHVS, CDR2 FQNEAQ. The CDR3 runs to 14 residues. V lost 5 bases and J lost 2, with 9 bases in between. The J gene is TRBJ2-2, the V gene TRBV7-8; D not resolved. This material consisted of CD4+ T cells from peripheral blood mononuclear cells, taken after pregnancy. The sequence was collected from a female donor in good health, enrolled as a control in a pregnancy study. CDR3 DNA sequence: TGTGCCAGCAGCCCTACGGGTAACACCGGGGAGCTGTTTTTT. Its translation: CASSPTGNTGELFF.